One sample yielded the 17 T cell receptor beta chains listed below, sequenced in a study of T cell responses to AZD1222 COVID-19 vaccine. Some clones are missing from TCRdb's copy, which holds only in-frame ones; the method was immunoSEQ multiplex PCR. The table lists 90,000 to 100,000 clones, about 81% of them singletons. The sequenced sample was peripheral blood, obtained 28 days after the second AZD1222 dose. All receptors come from an adult who received the AZD1222 COVID-19 vaccine.

The V and J genes are TRBV3-1 (or the pseudogene TRBV3-2) and TRBJ1-2, with TRBD1 identical over 7 bases. The germline V gene has CDR1 LGHDT and CDR2 YNNKEL (reference sequence). V gave up 4 bases and J gave up 4 bases; unmatched junction bases: 3. This CDR3 region has 13 residues. The CDR3 region is CASSPTGAYGYTF. CDR3 nucleotide sequence: TGTGCCAGCAGCCCTACAGGGGCCTATGGCTACACCTTC.

This chain joins TRBV6-5 and TRBJ1-6; D is undetermined. Germline CDR1 reads MNHEY; CDR2 reads SVGAGI. Trimming removed 4 bases from V and 7 bases from J, with 17 bases in between. CDR3 length: 16 residues. The DNA for the CDR3 is TGTGCCAGCAGTTCCCGCAGAGGTCCGGGGAATTCACCCCTCCACTTT. This gives the protein CASSSRRGPGNSPLHF.

The CDR3, as DNA: TGTGCCAGCAGCTTAAGTGGGAGCGAAAGAGGGAATGAGCAGTTCTTC. Protein: CASSLSGSERGNEQFF. The rearrangement joins TRBV7-2 to TRBJ2-1, with D tentatively TRBD2 (5 bases). CDR3 length: 16 amino acids. Germline V lookup: CDR1 SGHTA, CDR2 FQGNSA. V was clipped by 2 bases and J by 7 bases, with 18 bases between them.

The chain uses TRBV10-3 and TRBJ1-1, with D hard to call. With 2 bases removed from V and 4 bases from J, the gap between germline ends came to 11 bases. The CDR3 length is 14 residues. The germline V gene encodes CDR1 ENHRY and CDR2 SYGVKD. In nucleotides, the CDR3 is TGTGCCATCAGTGAGAATTCCGGCAGCACTGAAGCTTTCTTT. Translated, it gives CAISENSGSTEAFF.

The chain carries TRBV19 and TRBJ2-2, with D perhaps TRBD1 or TRBD2 (5 bases each). Germline-derived CDR1 and CDR2 are LNHDA and SQIVND (reference sequence). Trimming removed 7 bases from V and 6 bases from J, with 18 bases in between. This CDR3 has 15 residues. The CDR3 DNA reads TGTGCCAGTAAGGTTGCCGGGACGAAACCCGGGGAGCTGTTTTTT. Its protein is CASKVAGTKPGELFF.

The chain recombines TRBV11-2 with TRBJ2-7; 14 positions agree with TRBD2. The CDR3 is made up of 14 amino acids. Germline CDR1 is SGHAT and CDR2 is FQNNGV. Trimming took 5 bases from V and 11 from J; bases not matched to a gene: 8. The CDR3 is CASSTRTSGRRKYF. For the CDR3, the DNA is TGTGCCAGCAGCACTCGGACTAGCGGGAGGCGGAAGTACTTC.

V is TRBV10-3 and J is TRBJ2-7; D not certain. From germline, CDR1 is ENHRY and CDR2 SYGVKD. The length of the CDR3 is 15 residues. Trimming shortened V by 6 bases and J by 0 bases, and 15 bases separated the two germline ends. For the CDR3, the DNA is TGTGCCATCAGCGACAACAATTTGAGCTCCTACGAGCAGTACTTC. This encodes CAISDNNLSSYEQYF.

The chain combines TRBV3-1 (or the pseudogene TRBV3-2) with TRBJ2-2; 9 bases fit TRBD2. The CDR3 has 16 amino acids. The ends lost 3 bases at V and 5 bases at J; junction bases unmatched: 7. Germline assignment: CDR1 LGHDT and CDR2 YNNKEL (reference sequence). Here the CDR3 reads CASSQGSSGSTGELFF. In DNA, the CDR3 is TGTGCCAGCAGCCAGGGCAGTAGCGGGAGTACCGGGGAGCTGTTTTTT.

V usage is TRBV6-5 and J usage is TRBJ2-7, with TRBD2 identical over 7 bases. The CDR3 runs 16 residues. Per germline, CDR1 MNHEY and CDR2 SVGAGI. The V and J ends lost 0 bases and 3 bases, in that order; junction bases with no gene match: 8. In nucleotides, the CDR3 is TGTGCCAGCAGTTACTCGGAAGGCGGGGGACTCTACGAGCAGTACTTC. Amino acid sequence: CASSYSEGGGLYEQYF.

This clone has only a few counts. The chain recombines TRBV5-1 with TRBJ2-1, with 14 bases identical to TRBD2. Germline loops: CDR1 SGHRS, CDR2 YFSETQ. V trimming: 4 bases; J trimming: 4 bases; junction bases outside the gene matches: 7. The CDR3 is 17 residues long. The CDR3 loop is CASSTGTSGSFYNEQFF. CDR3 nucleotides: TGCGCCAGCAGCACCGGGACTAGCGGGAGTTTTTACAATGAGCAGTTCTTC.

The chain joins TRBV5-5 to TRBJ1-5; unclear D gene. Trimming stripped 0 bases from V and 7 bases from J, with 14 bases between. The CDR3 is 15 residues long. Germline V CDR1 and CDR2: SGHKS, YYEKEE (reference sequence). The CDR3 region is CASSLAPHTGQPQHF. DNA for the CDR3: TGTGCCAGCAGCTTGGCCCCCCATACCGGACAGCCCCAGCATTTT.

The V and J genes are TRBV7-9 and TRBJ1-3; D unclear. Trimming left V 10 bases short and J 0 bases short, with 13 bases between. The V gene's germline CDR1 is SEHNR and CDR2 FQNEAQ (reference sequence). This CDR3 comprises 14 residues. The CDR3 protein is CATDNRGSGNTIYF. Here the CDR3 DNA reads TGTGCCACCGATAACAGAGGCTCTGGAAACACCATATATTTT.

CDR3 sequence: CASSGRGGPSYEQYF. CDR3 nucleotides: TGTGCCAGCAGTGGGAGGGGGGGCCCCTCCTACGAGCAGTACTTC. This chain connects TRBV6-6 to TRBJ2-7, with D perhaps matching TRBD2 (7 bases). V was pared by 5 bases and J by 0 bases, with 14 bases between. The germline CDR1 and CDR2 sequences are MNHNY and SVGAGI (reference sequence). The length of the CDR3 is 15 residues.

V and J are TRBV7-8 and TRBJ2-3; D is perhaps TRBD1 or TRBD2 (5 bases each). The CDR3 consists of 15 residues. The germline CDR1 and CDR2 sequences are SGHVS and FQNEAQ. V lost 3 bases and J 1 base, leaving 11 bases between the germline ends. The CDR3, as DNA: TGTGCCAGCAGCTTTGGTGTGGGGGGCACAGATACGCAGTATTTT. It specifies CASSFGVGGTDTQYF.

This clone was counted between two and nine times. The rearrangement uses TRBV6-1 and TRBJ1-1; no reliable D call. V was clipped by 0 bases and J by 2 bases, with 13 bases between them. The CDR3 spans 16 residues. In germline, CDR1 is MNHNS, CDR2 SASEGT. The CDR3 loop is CASSEAVAYTNTEAFF. For the CDR3, the DNA is TGTGCCAGCAGTGAAGCGGTGGCCTATACCAACACTGAAGCTTTCTTT.

This chain joins TRBV29-1 and TRBJ1-2; no clear D gene. V lost 5 bases, J lost 8 bases, and 9 bases lay in between. Germline-derived CDR1 and CDR2 are SQVTM and ANQGSEA. This CDR3 comprises 10 residues. The CDR3 DNA reads as TGCAGCGTTAGCAGTAGCGGCTACACCTTC. Translated: CSVSSSGYTF. Full variable domain (rest looked up from reference TRBV29-1 and TRBJ1-2): SAVISQKPSRDICQRGTSLTIQCQVDSQVTMMFWYRQQPGQSLTLIATANQGSEATYESGFVIDKFPISRPNLTFSTLTVSNMSPEDSSIYLCSVSSSGYTFGSGTRLTVV.

The chain recombines TRBV7-3 with TRBJ1-5; 7 bases are a match to TRBD1. This CDR3 comprises 14 residues. Germline trimming cut 2 bases from V and 7 bases from J; bases unmatched to any gene: 5. The germline gives CDR1 SGHTA, CDR2 FQGTGA. DNA of the CDR3: TGTGCCAGCAGCTTAGGGGGCAGGGGGCAGCCCCAGCATTTT. Protein product: CASSLGGRGQPQHF.